This is a list of T cell receptor beta chains from one sample in a study of T-cell memory formation after mild COVID-19. From the 5' RACE reads, TCRdb called clonotypes with MiXCR, one entry per CDR3 protein. The sample lists 450,000 to 650,000 distinct CDR3 sequences, 15% to 20% seen once, with about 11% in the top ten. Material: PBMCs or a T cell subset sorted from them (not recorded which). Every receptor here comes from an adult woman who had mild COVID-19 (a few samples of this study predate the infection). Cell type and time point are not known. CDR3s include the opening cysteine and the closing phenylalanine or tryptophan. The order of the fields is J gene, D gene, clone size, V gene, CDR3 protein, CDR3 DNA. The D gene is left open where the match is weak. Clone size is given for some rows only: seen once, a few or many times, or a class if the clone is expanded.

J gene: TRBJ2-1; D gene: -; clone size: few; V gene: TRBV5-5; CDR3 protein: CASSLETDEASEQFF; CDR3 DNA: TGTGCCAGCAGCTTGGAGACTGACGAGGCAAGTGAGCAGTTCTTC
J gene: TRBJ2-1; D gene: -; clone size: -; V gene: TRBV7-9; CDR3 protein: CASSLGRSWQFF; CDR3 DNA: TGTGCCAGCAGCTTAGGGCGCAGTTGGCAGTTCTTC
J gene: TRBJ2-1; D gene: TRBD1; clone size: -; V gene: TRBV7-9; CDR3 protein: CASRARGHEQFF; CDR3 DNA: TGTGCCAGCAGGGCTAGGGGGCATGAGCAGTTCTTC
J gene: TRBJ2-2; D gene: -; clone size: -; V gene: TRBV7-6; CDR3 protein: CASTASVNTGELFF; CDR3 DNA: TGTGCCAGCACGGCTAGCGTCAACACCGGGGAGCTGTTTTTT
J gene: TRBJ2-3; D gene: -; clone size: -; V gene: TRBV29-1; CDR3 protein: CSVDLRQSTDTQYF; CDR3 DNA: TGCAGCGTTGATTTGAGACAGAGCACAGATACGCAGTATTTT
J gene: TRBJ2-1; D gene: TRBD1; clone size: many; V gene: TRBV15; CDR3 protein: CATSRLDRGSYNEQFF; CDR3 DNA: TGTGCCACCAGCAGATTAGACAGGGGCTCCTACAATGAGCAGTTCTTC
J gene: TRBJ2-2; D gene: TRBD2; clone size: -; V gene: TRBV24-1; CDR3 protein: CATSDLAGGPGELFF; CDR3 DNA: TGTGCCACCAGTGATTTAGCGGGAGGGCCCGGGGAGCTGTTTTTT
J gene: TRBJ2-1; D gene: TRBD2; clone size: many; V gene: TRBV7-6; CDR3 protein: CASSLAGVSGANEQFF; CDR3 DNA: TGTGCCAGCAGCTTAGCTGGGGTTAGCGGGGCGAATGAGCAGTTCTTC
J gene: TRBJ2-4; D gene: -; clone size: -; V gene: TRBV7-6; CDR3 protein: CASSAGGLGGLAKNIQYF; CDR3 DNA: TGTGCCAGCAGCGCCGGGGGACTCGGTGGCCTAGCCAAAAACATTCAGTACTTC
J gene: TRBJ1-2; D gene: TRBD1; clone size: -; V gene: TRBV20-1; CDR3 protein: CSARPMDRESGYTF; CDR3 DNA: TGCAGTGCTAGACCAATGGACAGGGAATCTGGCTACACCTTC
J gene: TRBJ1-4; D gene: -; clone size: few; V gene: TRBV4-3; CDR3 protein: CASSYEDEKLFF; CDR3 DNA: TGCGCCAGCAGCTATGAAGATGAAAAACTGTTTTTT
J gene: TRBJ2-7; D gene: -; clone size: -; V gene: TRBV21-1; CDR3 protein: CASSKVRGALVCEQYF; CDR3 DNA: TGTGCCAGCAGCAAAGTGAGGGGGGCATTAGTTTGCGAGCAGTACTTC
J gene: TRBJ2-7; D gene: -; clone size: -; V gene: TRBV18; CDR3 protein: CASSPGIYEQYF; CDR3 DNA: TGTGCCAGCTCACCAGGTATCTACGAGCAGTACTTC
J gene: TRBJ2-3; D gene: -; clone size: few; V gene: TRBV7-9; CDR3 protein: CASSSYPGGSTDTQYF; CDR3 DNA: TGTGCCAGCAGCTCGTATCCAGGGGGGAGCACAGATACGCAGTATTTT
J gene: TRBJ1-2; D gene: TRBD1; clone size: -; V gene: TRBV12-3/TRBV12-4; CDR3 protein: CASTRFDRGGGYTF; CDR3 DNA: TGTGCCAGCACCCGGTTCGACAGGGGTGGTGGCTACACCTTC
J gene: TRBJ2-2; D gene: -; clone size: many; V gene: TRBV4-3; CDR3 protein: CASSQEGTVHGELFF; CDR3 DNA: TGCGCCAGCAGCCAAGAGGGGACTGTCCACGGGGAGCTGTTTTTT
J gene: TRBJ2-3; D gene: -; clone size: few; V gene: TRBV20-1; CDR3 protein: CSARESASADTQYF; CDR3 DNA: TGCAGTGCTAGAGAATCGGCTAGTGCAGATACGCAGTATTTT
J gene: TRBJ2-5; D gene: TRBD2; clone size: few; V gene: TRBV5-6; CDR3 protein: CASSAGLAEETQYF; CDR3 DNA: TGTGCCAGCAGCGCGGGACTAGCGGAAGAGACCCAGTACTTC
J gene: TRBJ2-1; D gene: TRBD1; clone size: -; V gene: TRBV24-1; CDR3 protein: CATSEGTGMTNEQFF; CDR3 DNA: TGTGCCACCAGTGAGGGGACAGGGATGACCAATGAGCAGTTCTTC
J gene: TRBJ1-1; D gene: -; clone size: -; V gene: TRBV7-8; CDR3 protein: CASSLAPGGYTEAFF; CDR3 DNA: TGTGCCAGCAGCTTAGCGCCAGGAGGGTACACTGAAGCTTTCTTT
J gene: TRBJ2-1; D gene: -; clone size: -; V gene: TRBV7-9; CDR3 protein: CASSPEFLEASYNEQFF; CDR3 DNA: TGTGCCAGCAGCCCCGAGTTCCTAGAAGCCTCCTACAATGAGCAGTTCTTC
J gene: TRBJ2-7; D gene: TRBD2; clone size: -; V gene: TRBV6-6; CDR3 protein: CASSYPNEGLAGVHYEQYF; CDR3 DNA: TGTGCCAGCAGTTACCCAAACGAGGGACTAGCGGGAGTACACTACGAGCAGTACTTC
J gene: TRBJ2-1; D gene: TRBD1; clone size: -; V gene: TRBV10-2; CDR3 protein: CASSEGRGNEQFF; CDR3 DNA: TGCGCCAGCAGTGAGGGCAGGGGGAATGAGCAGTTCTTC
J gene: TRBJ2-5; D gene: TRBD2; clone size: -; V gene: TRBV20-1; CDR3 protein: CSARDSGASGAQYF; CDR3 DNA: TGCAGTGCTAGAGATAGTGGAGCTAGCGGAGCCCAGTACTTC